This TCR beta chain was captured in a study of TIL therapy for anti-PD-1-resistant metastatic lung cancer. This sample's time point: pre-treatment sample, taken before nivolumab and TIL therapy. V dropped 8 bases and J dropped 4; count of bases not matched to a gene: 4. CDR3 size: 12 residues. CDR1 and CDR2 from the germline V gene are MDHEN and SYDVKM. The libraries were made with immunoSEQ v3. Generated by immunoSEQ multiplex PCR, the TCRdb table keeps only in-frame clones and is missing some. Among tens of thousands of clones, 79% were seen once, and the ten largest hold around 16%. The receptor comes from a man aged 70 or older with non-small cell lung cancer. V and J are TRBV28 and TRBJ1-2; 7 bases map to TRBD1. The sequencing here drew on blood, taken at baseline. The CDR3 protein is CASVTGVYGYTF. CDR3 in DNA: TGTGCCAGCGTTACAGGGGTCTATGGCTACACCTTC.